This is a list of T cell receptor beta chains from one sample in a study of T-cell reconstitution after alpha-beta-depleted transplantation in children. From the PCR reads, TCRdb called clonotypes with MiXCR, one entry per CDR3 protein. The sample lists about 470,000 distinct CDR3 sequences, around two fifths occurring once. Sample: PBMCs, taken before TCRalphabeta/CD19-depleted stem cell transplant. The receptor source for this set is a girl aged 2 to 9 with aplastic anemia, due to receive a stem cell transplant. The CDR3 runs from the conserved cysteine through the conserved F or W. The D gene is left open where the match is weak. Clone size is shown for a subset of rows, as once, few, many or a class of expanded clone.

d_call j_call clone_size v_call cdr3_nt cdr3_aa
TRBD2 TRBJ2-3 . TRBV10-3 TGTGCCATCAGTGAAGGGACTAAGGCACCGACGCAGTATTTT CAISEGTKAPTQYF
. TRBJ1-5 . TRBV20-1 TGCAGTGCTGGACAGACTACCTATAGCAATCAGCCCCAGCATTTT CSAGQTTYSNQPQHF
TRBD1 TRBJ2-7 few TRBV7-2 TGTGCCAGCAGCCTCGGGACAGCCAACGAGCAGTACTTC CASSLGTANEQYF
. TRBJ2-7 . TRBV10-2 TGCGCCAGCAGTCGACAGCAGTTCTACGAGCAGTACTTC CASSRQQFYEQYF
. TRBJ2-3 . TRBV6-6 TGTGCCAGCTTACGACAGAGCACAGATACGCAGTATTTT CASLRQSTDTQYF
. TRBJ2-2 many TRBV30 TGTGCCTGGAGTCTGCAGGGGTCCGGGGAGCTGTTTTTT CAWSLQGSGELFF
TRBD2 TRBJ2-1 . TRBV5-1 TGCGCCAGCAGCTCTACTAGCGGGAGGGTGCGTAGTGAGCAGTTCTTC CASSSTSGRVRSEQFF
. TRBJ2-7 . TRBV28 TGTGCCAGCAGAACAGGGGGGACTAGTTCCCACGAGCAGTACTTC CASRTGGTSSHEQYF
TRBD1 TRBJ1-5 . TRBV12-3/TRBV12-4 TGTGCCAGCAGTCAGCAAGGACAGGGCAATCAGCCCCAGCATTTT CASSQQGQGNQPQHF
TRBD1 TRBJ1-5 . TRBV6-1 TGTGCCAGCAGCGAGACGGGACAGCGTTACCAGCCCCAGCATTTT CASSETGQRYQPQHF
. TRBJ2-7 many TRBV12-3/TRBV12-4 TGTGCCAGCAGTTACGGGAGTTTGTACGAGCAGTACTTC CASSYGSLYEQYF
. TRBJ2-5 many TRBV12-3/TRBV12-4 TGTGCCAGCAGTCCCATCTGGACGGACCAAGAGACCCAGTACTTC CASSPIWTDQETQYF
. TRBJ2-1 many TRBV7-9 TGTGCCAGCAGCTTAAGGTTAGGGAGATACGATGAGCAGTTCTTC CASSLRLGRYDEQFF
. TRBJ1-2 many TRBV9 TGTGCCAGCAGCGTCCTGCCTGACAGGACGGCCTTC CASSVLPDRTAF
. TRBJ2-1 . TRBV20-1 TGCAGTGCTCGAGTTGGAGGGAGCTTCTACAATGAGCAGTTCTTC CSARVGGSFYNEQFF
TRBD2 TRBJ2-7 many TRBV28 TGTGCCAGCGGGGGACTAGCGGTGGTCGAGCAGTACTTC CASGGLAVVEQYF
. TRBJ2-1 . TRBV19 TGTGCCAGTAGGTCGCGGGGAAGAGAACTATGGGGCAATGAGCAGTTCTTC CASRSRGRELWGNEQFF
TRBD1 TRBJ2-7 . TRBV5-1 TGCGCCAGCAGCTGGACGACAGGGAACAGCTACGAGCAGTACTTC CASSWTTGNSYEQYF
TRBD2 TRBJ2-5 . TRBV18 TGTGCCAGCTCCCCCGAGCGGGAGCCAGAGACCCAGTACTTC CASSPEREPETQYF
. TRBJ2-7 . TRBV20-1 TGCAGTGCTAGCAAGGACGCCTACGAGCAGTACTTC CSASKDAYEQYF
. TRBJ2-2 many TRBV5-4 TGTGCCAGCAGCTTGTTGGGCGGTAACGGGGAGCTGTTTTTT CASSLLGGNGELFF
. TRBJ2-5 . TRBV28 TGTGCCAGCATGGGGAGAATAAAAGAGACCCAGTACTTC CASMGRIKETQYF
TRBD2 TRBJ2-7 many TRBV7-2 TGTGCCAGCAGCCCCTCACTAGCGGGAGGAGGCGAGCAGTACTTC CASSPSLAGGGEQYF
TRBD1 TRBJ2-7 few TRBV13 TGTGCCAGCAGCAGCGCCGGGACAGGGATCTACGAGCAGTACTTC CASSSAGTGIYEQYF
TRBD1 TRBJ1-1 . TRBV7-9 TGTGCCAGCAGCAATGCAGGGGGGAGTTTCGCTGAAGCTTTCTTT CASSNAGGSFAEAFF
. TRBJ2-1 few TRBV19 TGTGCCAGTAGTATAGATGATACTAGTATCAATGAGCAGTTCTTC CASSIDDTSINEQFF
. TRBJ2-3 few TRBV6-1 TGTGCCAGCAGTGAATTCGGCTCCCGGGGAGATACGCAGTATTTT CASSEFGSRGDTQYF
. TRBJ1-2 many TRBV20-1 TGCAGTGCTAGCGGCGGAGCTAACTATGGCTACACCTTC CSASGGANYGYTF
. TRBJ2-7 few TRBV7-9 TGTGCCAGCAGCGCCTCGGGAGAGCAGTACTTC CASSASGEQYF
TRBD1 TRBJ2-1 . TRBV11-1 TGTGCCAGCAGCGATATATGGACAGAGGGGGCGGATGAGCAGTTCTTC CASSDIWTEGADEQFF
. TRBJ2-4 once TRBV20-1 TGCAGTGCTAGGGGGGAGGCGGTGCTAGCCAAAAACATTCAGTACTTC CSARGEAVLAKNIQYF
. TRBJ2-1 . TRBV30 TGTGCCTGGAATCCATTCTCCTACAATGAGCAGTTCTTC CAWNPFSYNEQFF
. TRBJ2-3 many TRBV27 TGTGCCAGCAGTTTATCGTTCACAGATACGCAGTATTTT CASSLSFTDTQYF
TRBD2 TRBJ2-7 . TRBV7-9 TGTGCCAGCAGCTGGGCGGGGGAGGACGAGCAGTACTTC CASSWAGEDEQYF
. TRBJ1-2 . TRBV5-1 TGCGCCAGCAGCAACCCCGGGACACGGAATGGCTACACCTTC CASSNPGTRNGYTF
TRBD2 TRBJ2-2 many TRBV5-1 TGCGCCAGCAGCTTGTCGACTAGCGGGACCGGGGAGCTGTTTTTT CASSLSTSGTGELFF